This T cell receptor (beta chain) was identified in a study of CD8 T cells in Susac syndrome. This CDR3 spans 11 amino acids. Trimming left V 6 bases short and J 9 bases short, with 12 bases between. The germline V gene has CDR1 DFQATT and CDR2 SNEGSKA (reference sequence). Comments on this clonotype: What it binds is not known.

Study-wide points: The TCR sequencing and HLA analysis in the study involved a relatively small number of individuals, as the study acknowledged.

RNA amounts of about 0.5 to 1 ug underwent reverse transcription with random hexamers. immunoSEQ multiplex PCR amplified TCR beta CDR3 across 54 Vbeta, 13 Jbeta. MiXCR, applied by TCRdb to the immunoSEQ multiplex PCR reads, yields one record per CDR3 protein. The sample lists a few hundred thousand distinct CDR3 sequences, approximately 95% occurring once. Negative isolation yielded CD8+ and CD4+ T cells; FACS enriched TEMRA cells. J is TRBJ2-1 and V is TRBV20-1, with D perhaps given as TRBD1 or TRBD2 (5 bases each). The sequenced sample was CD4+ T cells from PBMCs. The clonotype originates from a human donor with multiple sclerosis. CDR3 sequence: CSATQGAEQFF. CDR3 sequence (DNA): TGCAGTGCCACCCAGGGAGCTGAGCAGTTCTTC.